A single sample gave rise to the 21 T cell receptor beta chains below, sequenced in a study of T-cell reconstitution after alpha-beta-depleted transplantation in children. Unique molecular identifiers were used to barcode this TCRbeta library. TCRdb processed the PCR reads anew with MiXCR; each CDR3 protein has one entry. Of 60,000 to 80,000 distinct CDR3 sequences in the sample, 7% to 8% are singletons; the top ten hold about 2.3%. The sample consisted of PBMCs from the stem cell graft donor, taken from the stem cell graft. The receptor source for this set is a human donor who donated a stem cell graft to a child with acute lymphoblastic leukemia.

At least ten counts were recorded for this clonotype. The gene calls are TRBV20-1 and TRBJ2-1; perhaps TRBD1 as D (6 bases). The CDR3 is made up of 13 amino acids. Per the germline V gene, CDR1 is DFQATT and CDR2 is SNEGSKA (reference sequence). V gave up 3 bases and J gave up 7 bases, with 13 bases separating them. The CDR3 sequence is CSASTGIGNEQFF. The CDR3 bases are TGCAGTGCTAGTACAGGGATCGGGAATGAGCAGTTCTTC.

There are many counts of this clonotype. The chain has TRBV28 and TRBJ2-3; 13 positions match TRBD2. This CDR3 spans 17 amino acids. Germline CDR1 and CDR2: MDHEN and SYDVKM. V lost 5 bases to trimming and J lost 5 bases; unmatched junction nucleotides: 10. The CDR3 is CASSPLGTSGTGDTQYF. The CDR3, as DNA: TGTGCCAGCAGTCCTCTCGGGACTAGCGGGACGGGAGATACGCAGTATTTT.

In its sample, this clonotype was seen many times. The chain recombines TRBV7-9 with TRBJ1-1, with 7 positions matching TRBD1. Germline CDR1 SEHNR, CDR2 FQNEAQ (reference sequence). CDR3 length equals 13 residues. The V segment lost 4 bases and the J segment 10 bases; nucleotides outside the gene matches: 9. For the CDR3, the DNA is TGTGCCAGCAGCTCAGGGCGGCAGGGGGGAGCTTTCTTT. Translated: CASSSGRQGGAFF. The full variable domain, rest sourced from reference TRBV7-9 and TRBJ1-1, is DTGVSQNPRHKITKRGQNVTFRCDPISEHNRLYWYRQTLGQGPEFLTYFQNEAQLEKSRLLSDRFSAERPKGSFSTLEIQRTEQGDSAMYLCASSSGRQGGAFFGQGTRLTVV.

This clonotype has a handful of counts. V gene TRBV7-2 combines with J gene TRBJ2-7; 11 nucleotides match TRBD2. The trim removed 0 bases at V and 7 bases at J, leaving 8 bases unmatched. Germline V gives CDR1 SGHTA, CDR2 FQGNSA. CDR3 size: 16 residues. CDR3 in amino acids: CASSLASGGVSGEQYF. CDR3 coding DNA: TGTGCCAGCAGCTTAGCTAGCGGGGGGGTCTCAGGGGAGCAGTACTTC. The full variable domain, with the rest looked up from reference TRBV7-2 and TRBJ2-7, is GAGVSQSPSNKVTEKGKDVELRCDPISGHTALYWYRQSLGQGLEFLIYFQGNSAPDKSGLPSDRFSAERTGGSVSTLTIQRTQQEDSAVYLCASSLASGGVSGEQYFGPGTRLTVT.

This clonotype was found many times. The chain has TRBV5-1 and TRBJ1-1; TRBD1 matches 7 bases. This CDR3 region has 15 residues. CDR1 and CDR2 (germline): SGHRS, YFSETQ. The V segment lost 4 bases and the J segment 6 bases; nucleotides outside the gene matches: 12. The CDR3 DNA is TGCGCCAGCAGCAGAACAGACAGGGCGGGCCCTGAAGCTTTCTTT. It codes for CASSRTDRAGPEAFF. The variable domain in full, completed from reference TRBV5-1 and TRBJ1-1, reads KAGVTQTPRYLIKTRGQQVTLSCSPISGHRSVSWYQQTPGQGLQFLFEYFSETQRNKGNFPGRFSGRQFSNSRSEMNVSTLELGDSALYLCASSRTDRAGPEAFFGQGTRLTVV.

This clonotype was counted ten times or more. The chain is built from TRBV6-2 or TRBV6-3 and TRBJ1-5; D call uncertain. The CDR3 is 13 amino acids. The V and J ends lost 10 bases and 2 bases respectively, with 12 bases between them. CDR1 and CDR2 (germline): MNHEY, SVGEGT. The DNA of the CDR3 is TGTGCCACCTTCCTTGGGGGCAATCAGCCCCAGCATTTT. Translated: CATFLGGNQPQHF.

Of note for this clonotype: The CDR3 ends on some other residue instead of the conserved phenylalanine or tryptophan, so this is likely a read error. The V call is TRBV5-1, the J call TRBJ2-5, with TRBD2 matching 7 bases. The CDR3 runs to 15 residues. With V trimmed by 0 bases and J by 5 bases, 7 bases remained unmatched. Germline V lookup: CDR1 SGHRS, CDR2 YFSETQ. CDR3: CASSLGAGEKETQYL. The CDR3 DNA sequence: TGCGCCAGCAGCTTGGGTGCGGGAGAGAAGGAGACCCAGTACCTC.

V and J are TRBV11-2 and TRBJ2-7, with unresolved D. In germline, CDR1 is SGHAT, CDR2 FQNNGV. V lost 5 bases and J 6 bases, leaving 14 bases between the germline ends. The CDR3 has 13 amino acids. The CDR3 DNA sequence: TGTGCCAGCAGCCCAGTCCCCGGCTTCGAGCAGTACTTC. Translated: CASSPVPGFEQYF.

At least ten counts were recorded for this clonotype. V is TRBV3-1 and J is TRBJ2-2; D unresolved. The CDR3 consists of 14 residues. CDR1 and CDR2 from the germline V gene are LGHDT and YNNKEL (reference sequence). V shed 1 base and J shed 4 bases, with 7 bases lying between them. This chain's CDR3 is CASSQVVRTGELFF. In DNA, the CDR3 is TGTGCCAGCAGCCAAGTAGTCCGCACCGGGGAGCTGTTTTTT.

This clonotype was detected only a few times. The chain is built from TRBV12-3 or TRBV12-4 and TRBJ1-1; TRBD1 aligns across 7 bases. This CDR3 has 14 residues. V lost 6 bases to trimming and J lost 7 bases; unmatched junction nucleotides: 11. CDR3 sequence (DNA): TGTGCCAGCAGCCTTGGACAGGATTACGGTGAAGCTTTCTTT. It translates to CASSLGQDYGEAFF.

This clonotype was recorded at least ten times. This rearrangement joins TRBV7-8 to TRBJ2-2, with 9 bases identical to TRBD2. J was trimmed by 5 bases and V by 1 base; bases with no gene match: 8. This CDR3 is 17 amino acids long. Germline V lookup: CDR1 SGHVS, CDR2 FQNEAQ. Here the CDR3 DNA reads TGTGCCAGCAGCTTAGTAATGCGGGAGGGCGGAACCGGGGAGCTGTTTTTT. Its translation: CASSLVMREGGTGELFF.

This clonotype was seen a handful of times. The J gene is TRBJ2-5, the V gene TRBV6-5, with D perhaps matching TRBD1 or TRBD2 (5 bases each). The CDR3 has 12 residues. V lost 8 bases to trimming and J lost 3 bases, with 10 bases between them. Germline-derived CDR1 and CDR2 are MNHEY and SVGAGI. This chain's CDR3 is CASGDLKETQYF. As DNA, the CDR3 is TGTGCCAGCGGGGACCTTAAAGAGACCCAGTACTTC.

This clonotype was observed many times. The CDR3 DNA is TGTGCCAGCAGTCGGCGAGCGGGGGACCTCTCCTACGAGCAGTACTTC. It codes for CASSRRAGDLSYEQYF. V gene TRBV12-3 or TRBV12-4 combines with J gene TRBJ2-7, with 8 nucleotides matching TRBD2. The CDR3 is 16 amino acids. Germline trimming cut 5 bases from V and 0 bases from J; bases unmatched to any gene: 9.

This clonotype was counted only a few times. This chain connects TRBV7-2 to TRBJ2-4, with TRBD1 matching 9 bases. Germline V gives CDR1 SGHTA, CDR2 FQGNSA. The CDR3 is made up of 17 amino acids. V was clipped by 1 base and J by 6 bases; unmatched bases: 10. CDR3 residues: CASSLEGQGKGRNIQYF. DNA of the CDR3: TGTGCCAGCAGCTTAGAGGGACAGGGTAAAGGAAGAAACATTCAGTACTTC.

In its sample, this clonotype was seen many times. V usage is TRBV20-1 and J usage is TRBJ2-3, with 8 bases matching TRBD2. Germline V CDR1 and CDR2: DFQATT, SNEGSKA (reference sequence). The CDR3 is 15 amino acids. The ends lost 1 base at V and 1 base at J; junction bases unmatched: 4. CDR3 in amino acids: CSARAPGLGTDTQYF. The CDR3 DNA reads as TGCAGTGCTAGAGCTCCGGGACTAGGCACAGATACGCAGTATTTT.

The chain links TRBV29-1 to TRBJ2-3, with 10 bases that match TRBD2. The CDR3 length is 14 residues. Germline trimming cut 6 bases from V and 2 bases from J; bases unmatched to any gene: 5. CDR1 is SQVTM and CDR2 is ANQGSEA in the germline V gene. CDR3 DNA: TGCAGCGTACTAGCGGGGATACACACAGATACGCAGTATTTT. Translating gives CSVLAGIHTDTQYF.

This clonotype was seen repeatedly, ten times or more. The V and J genes are TRBV4-1 and TRBJ1-4; maybe TRBD1 (6 bases). Per the germline V gene, CDR1 is MGHRA and CDR2 is YSYEKL. V was cut by 2 bases and J by 2 bases, with 15 bases left in between. This CDR3 comprises 17 residues. This chain's CDR3 is CASSQSSGTPTNEKLFF. DNA of the CDR3: TGCGCCAGCAGCCAATCATCCGGGACACCGACTAATGAAAAACTGTTTTTT.

This sequence joins TRBV5-1 and TRBJ1-1, with D perhaps TRBD1 (5 bases). Per germline, CDR1 SGHRS and CDR2 YFSETQ. The V end was cut by 3 bases, the J end by 0 bases, with 18 bases between. The CDR3 runs to 17 residues. For the CDR3, the DNA is TGCGCCAGCAGCTCCCGGTGGGGCAGGAGACTGAACACTGAAGCTTTCTTT. Residues: CASSSRWGRRLNTEAFF.

In this sample, this clonotype turned up many times. V is TRBV5-1 and J is TRBJ1-3; D perhaps matches TRBD1 (5 bases). The ends were cut back, 2 bases at V and 1 base at J, with 7 bases in the middle. The CDR3 extends over 14 amino acids. CDR1 and CDR2 (germline): SGHRS, YFSETQ. CDR3 DNA: TGCGCCAGCAGCTTACAGGATTCTGGAAACACCATATATTTT. It codes for CASSLQDSGNTIYF. Using reference TRBV5-1 and TRBJ1-3 for the parts outside the CDR3, the full variable domain is KAGVTQTPRYLIKTRGQQVTLSCSPISGHRSVSWYQQTPGQGLQFLFEYFSETQRNKGNFPGRFSGRQFSNSRSEMNVSTLELGDSALYLCASSLQDSGNTIYFGEGSWLTVV.

This clonotype was counted many times. This sequence joins TRBV9 and TRBJ1-2, with D possibly being TRBD1 (5 bases). The CDR3 covers 14 residues. Per germline, CDR1 SGDLS and CDR2 YYNGEE. The V end lost 0 bases, the J end lost 3 bases, and 9 bases lay between the germline ends. The CDR3 sequence is CASSVVQGDYGYTF. CDR3 DNA: TGTGCCAGCAGCGTAGTCCAGGGAGACTATGGCTACACCTTC. The full variable domain, completed using reference TRBV9 and TRBJ1-2, is DSGVTQTPKHLITATGQRVTLRCSPRSGDLSVYWYQQSLDQGLQFLIQYYNGEERAKGNILERFSAQQFPDLHSELNLSSLELGDSALYFCASSVVQGDYGYTFGSGTRLTVV.

This clonotype was seen a few times. At one end the junction does not follow the germline gene, possibly because of a read error. The chain combines TRBV2 with TRBJ2-2; D possibly corresponds to TRBD1 (6 bases). The CDR3 spans 14 residues. The V gene's germline CDR1 is SNHLY and CDR2 FYNNEI. The CDR3 loop is CASRAQGPTRELFF. The CDR3 coding sequence is TGTGCCAGCAGGGCGCAGGGGCCCACCCGGGAGCTGTTTTTT.